The rows below give T cell receptor beta chains drawn from one sample of a study of cytomegalovirus exposure and HLA in healthy donors. Using immunoSEQ multiplex PCR, the repertoire was profiled, and TCRdb retains in-frame clones only, with some absent. This sample yields about 85,000 clones, of which 80% are seen a single time; 32% belongs to the top ten. Input material: PBMCs. Source of these receptors: a man aged 50 to 60 in good health and CMV-seropositive. Both conserved end residues are part of each CDR3. Fields, in order: D gene, V gene, clone size, J gene, CDR3 DNA, CDR3 protein. A D gene is named only where the DNA matches it firmly. The listing skips clone size in some rows; elsewhere it reads once, few, many or a size class.

>.|TRBV5-4|.|TRBJ2-5
TGTGCCAGCAGCCTAAGGACAGCCCAACAAGAGACCCAGTACTTC
CASSLRTAQQETQYF
>.|TRBV7-2|.|TRBJ1-1
TGTGCCAGCAGCTCCTTGCAGGACACTGAAGCTTTCTTT
CASSSLQDTEAFF
>.|TRBV7-2|.|TRBJ2-1
TGTGCCAGCAGCTCCTATTCACCCGGCGGCAATGAGCAGTTCTTC
CASSSYSPGGNEQFF
>TRBD2|TRBV19|.|TRBJ2-3
TGTGCCAGTAGTATCCTAGCGGTGGACACAGATACGCAGTATTTT
CASSILAVDTDTQYF
>.|TRBV5-4|few|TRBJ1-1
TGTGCCAGCAGCTTGACGCCCAGGGGCACTGAAGCTTTCTTT
CASSLTPRGTEAFF
>TRBD2|TRBV7-2|.|TRBJ2-5
TGTGCCAGCAGCTTGCGGACTAGCGGCCAAGAGACCCAGTACTTC
CASSLRTSGQETQYF
>.|TRBV5-8|.|TRBJ1-5
TGTGCCAGCAGCAACCTGAATCGAGGGGGTCTACGGCATTTT
CASSNLNRGGLRHF
>.|TRBV27|.|TRBJ1-1
TGTGCCAGCAGTTTATCGCAGGGGATCCGGAGTACTGAAGCTTTCTTT
CASSLSQGIRSTEAFF
>.|TRBV19|.|TRBJ1-2
TGTGCCAGTAGTATCCCAGGGGTTGGTCGGTACACCTTC
CASSIPGVGRYTF
>TRBD2|TRBV4-2|.|TRBJ2-1
TGTGCCAGCAGCCAACTACTAGCGGGCCCCAAAGAGCAGTTCTTC
CASSQLLAGPKEQFF